The clone carrying this TCR beta chain showed up just a few times. V trimming: 4 bases; J trimming: 9 bases; junction bases outside the gene matches: 13. Germline V lookup: CDR1 SGDLS, CDR2 YYNGEE. CDR3 length equals 15 residues. This entry belongs to a study of T-cell memory formation after mild COVID-19. TCRdb used MiXCR to reprocess the 5' RACE reads, holding one entry per CDR3 protein. Among 250,000 to 300,000 distinct CDR3 sequences listed, more than 15% were seen once. The chain joins TRBV9 to TRBJ2-3; 8 nucleotides match TRBD2. Sequences were obtained from PBMCs or a T cell subset sorted from them (not recorded which). This clonotype was sampled from a young man who had mild COVID-19 (a few samples of this study predate the infection). Cell type and time point are not known. DNA for the CDR3: TGTGCCAGCAGCCCCCCCGGGGGGGGAGCAGGGACGCAGTATTTT. Translating it yields CASSPPGGGAGTQYF.